A selection of T cell receptor beta chains follows, all from one sample in a study of blood T cell repertoires in COVID-19. The table came from immunoSEQ multiplex PCR; TCRdb's copy has only in-frame clones and leaves some out. Of 130,000 or so clones listed, 55% to 75% are singletons. The source material was peripheral blood. The receptor set was obtained from a woman between 65 and 79 years old with acute or convalescent COVID-19. CDR3s include the opening cysteine and the closing phenylalanine or tryptophan.

v_gene	CDR3aa
TRBV2	CASRRDRGPAIGYTF
TRBV5-4	CASVRDRADNYGYTF
TRBV7-8	CASSLAVNEQFF
TRBV4-2	CASSPDRAASTDTQYF
TRBV28	CASSPSVANYGYTF
TRBV18	CASSPPGRLGRAREKLFF
TRBV19	CASDTGQGNYGYTF
TRBV30	CAWSGTGIEQYF
TRBV11-3	CASSRDTRDEQYF
TRBV6-1	CASSVRREIPNQPQHF
TRBV4-1	CASSHRTGANEKLFF
TRBV6-6	CASSPPTGGHEQYF
TRBV7-8	CASSKGADRNSNQPQHF
TRBV10-3	CAISESRQGFTFSGANVLTF
TRBV7-8	CASSPGTGPRIYTQYF
TRBV14	CASSQGTGQETQYF
TRBV6-1	CASSDPIQGAEAFF
TRBV5-1	CASSDRGSIGNTIYF
TRBV14	CASSQEDRSPYGYTF
TRBV10-3	CAISDSRRTSVPSSYNEQFF
TRBV27	CASHPGGAANEKLFF
TRBV7-9	CASSHTSGRAYEQYF
TRBV5-1	CASSLVQGNYEQYF
TRBV24-1	CATSDRDYSEQFF
TRBV5-1	CASSALTGYPSNTGELFF